This record covers a single TCR beta chain. The antigen is undetermined. Measured with immunoSEQ multiplex PCR; TCRdb has only the in-frame clones, and not every one. The table has just over 350,000 clones, about 85% seen once. This sample was included in a study of Ad26.COV2.S vaccination and SARS-CoV-2 variants. Study outcomes and limitations: Substantial response breadth was reportedly seen for spike-specific CD8+ and CD4+ T cells after vaccination.

Treatment defined: 19 received Ad26.COV2.S at low or high dose, single or two shots; roughly five received placebo; per-sample allocation not given. Sample collection was performed on day 63 after the first vaccine or placebo injection. An adult donor aged 18-55 years was enrolled in Boston. The CDR3 loop spans 14 amino acids. Germline CDR1 reads SGHRS; CDR2 reads YFSETQ. J was trimmed by 1 base and V by 6 bases; bases with no gene match: 6. The V and J genes are TRBV5-1 and TRBJ1-1; 7 bases fit TRBD1. The specimen comprised peripheral blood, sampled in a trial of Ad26.COV2.S vaccine versus placebo. This TCR was recovered from a person between 18 and 65 years old who received the Ad26.COV2.S COVID-19 vaccine or a placebo. The CDR3 coding sequence is TGCGCCAGCACCCCGGGACAGCCGAACACTGAAGCTTTCTTT. Protein sequence: CASTPGQPNTEAFF.